This TCR beta chain originates from a study of T cell responses to AZD1222 COVID-19 vaccine. The table came from immunoSEQ multiplex PCR; TCRdb's copy has only in-frame clones and leaves some out. This sample carries 200,000 to 250,000 clones, approximately 94% of them seen once, and the ten largest clones take approximately 1%. Germline loops: CDR1 MNHEY, CDR2 SVGAGI. V was shortened by 6 bases and J by 7 bases, with 13 bases between the two germline ends. The CDR3 totals 13 residues. Source: peripheral blood, taken on day 0 of MenACWY control vaccination. The chain links TRBV6-5 to TRBJ1-5; D uncertain. This TCR was sampled from an adult in good health. Here the CDR3 DNA reads TGTGCCAGCAGCGGGGTCCGACGACAGCCCCAGCATTTT. Protein product: CASSGVRRQPQHF.